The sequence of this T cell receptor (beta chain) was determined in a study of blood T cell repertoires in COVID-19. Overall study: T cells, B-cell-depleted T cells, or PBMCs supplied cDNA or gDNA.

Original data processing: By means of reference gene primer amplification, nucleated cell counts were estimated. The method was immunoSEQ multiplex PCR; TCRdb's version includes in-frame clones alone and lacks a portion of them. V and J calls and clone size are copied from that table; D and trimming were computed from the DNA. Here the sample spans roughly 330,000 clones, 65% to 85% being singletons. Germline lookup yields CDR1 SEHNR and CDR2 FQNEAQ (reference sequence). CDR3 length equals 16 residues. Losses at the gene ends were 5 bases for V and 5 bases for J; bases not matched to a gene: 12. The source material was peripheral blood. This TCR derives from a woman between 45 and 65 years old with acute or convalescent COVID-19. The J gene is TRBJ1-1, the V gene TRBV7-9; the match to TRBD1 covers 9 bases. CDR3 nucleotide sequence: TGTGCCAGCAGCCCGAGGACAGGGGATGATCGGACTGAAGCTTTCTTT. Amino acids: CASSPRTGDDRTEAFF.